This T cell receptor beta chain was captured in a study of T-cell memory formation after mild COVID-19. Each CDR3 protein is one row after TCRdb ran MiXCR on the 5' RACE reads. Of about half a million distinct CDR3 sequences listed, 15% to 20% were seen once; the top ten hold around 12%. The germline V gene encodes CDR1 LGHDT and CDR2 YNNKEL (reference sequence). CDR3 size: 14 residues. The trim removed 5 bases at V and 7 bases at J, leaving 5 bases unmatched. Sequences were obtained from PBMCs or a T cell subset sorted from them (not recorded which). The chain uses TRBV3-1 and TRBJ1-6; 7 nucleotides line up with TRBD1. The TCR originated in an adult woman who had mild COVID-19 (a few samples of this study predate the infection). Cell type and time point are not known. CDR3 coding DNA: TGTGCCAGCAGCTTTAGGACAGGAAATTCACCCCTCCACTTT. It is translated as CASSFRTGNSPLHF.